This T cell receptor (beta chain) was recorded in a study of metastatic and nonmetastatic thyroid tumors (dated by TCRdb to about 2020). For the study in its entirety: Repertoires were compared across peripheral blood and tumor or nodule tissue samples from malignant and benign thyroid patients.

The paper's findings and limits, for the study overall: In both blood and tumor samples, malignant tumors were reported to have significantly higher TCR beta diversity than benign nodules.

This clone was counted ten times or more. What this receptor recognizes is not known. Qualities for individual bases were not recorded, and no much larger clone is one base off. Libraries came from PCR. This sample was sequenced with an Illumina HiSeq 4000. High-throughput sequencing was used to profile the TCR beta-chain CDR3 region of every patient. The study's processing was this. A classifier to discriminate distant-metastatic papillary thyroid cancer patients was built from CDR3 differences across clinicopathological groups. The Shannon index was used to measure repertoire diversity, and the Morisita-Horn index was used to measure how similar tumor and blood repertoires were. TCRdb applied fastp at Q25 and MiXCR to the public reads, then kept only in-frame beta chains. TCRdb assigned the V and J calls; the authors' analysis was not used. The sample includes about 40,000 clones, with roughly a sixth observed a single time. The ten largest account for roughly 9.8% of the sample.

The CDR3 starts with the cysteine, ends with the phenylalanine, and has 12 residues. The CDR3 DNA has 36 bases and is translated from base 1. CDR1 and CDR2, looked up from the germline V gene, are SGHRS and YFSETQ. The junction carries 13 bases between V and J, which are trimmed by 5 bases and 7 bases respectively. None of the patients had been given any treatment before thyroid surgery. Using T-cell receptor beta sequencing, the researchers looked back retrospectively at clinical samples from patients, gathered between about 2011 and 2019. The sequencing sample was made of tumor tissue. The chain is assembled from TRBV5-1 and TRBJ2-7; no D gene call is confident. The source of this sequence is a female donor with papillary thyroid cancer or a benign thyroid nodule (not recorded which). Some clones in this sample may be carry-over from other donors' samples. CDR3 loop: CASSTQYDEQYF. In nucleotide form, the sequence is TGCGCCAGCAGTACCCAATACGATGAGCAGTACTTC.